Each of the 28 T cell receptor beta chains below was sequenced from the same sample in a study. TCRdb ran MiXCR on the RT-PCR reads and lists one entry per CDR3 protein. The sample lists 650,000 to 800,000 distinct CDR3 sequences, 12% to 15% occurring once. The sequencing input was memory CD4+ T cells from blood. The receptors come from a female donor in good health, serving as a healthy control.

The rearrangement joins TRBV20-1 to TRBJ2-3; D might be TRBD1 (5 bases). The CDR3 spans 15 residues. Germline CDR1 is DFQATT and CDR2 is SNEGSKA (reference sequence). The V and J ends lost 5 bases and 2 bases respectively, with 17 bases between them. Here the CDR3 reads CSAGRGHLDTDTQYF. The CDR3 DNA is TGCAGTGCTGGCCGCGGACATTTGGACACAGATACGCAGTATTTT.

This clonotype has at least ten counts. The CDR3 loop reads CASSHSDNEQFF. Here the CDR3 DNA reads TGTGCCAGCAGCCACTCTGACAATGAGCAGTTCTTC. V and J are TRBV7-6 and TRBJ2-1; D not resolved. In germline, CDR1 is SGHVS, CDR2 FNYEAQ. V lost 5 bases to trimming and J lost 5 bases, with 7 bases between them. The CDR3 has 12 residues.

V and J are TRBV28 and TRBJ1-5; D is undetermined. Between the trimmed V and J ends, which lost 2 bases and 0 bases, there was a span of 11 bases. CDR1 is MDHEN and CDR2 is SYDVKM in the germline V gene. This CDR3 contains 16 residues. CDR3 protein: CASSLEAVYSNQPQHF. In nucleotides, the CDR3 is TGTGCCAGCAGTTTAGAGGCAGTCTATAGCAATCAGCCCCAGCATTTT.

The genes are TRBV6-2 or TRBV6-3 and TRBJ2-5; D remains ambiguous. Germline V CDR1 and CDR2: MNHEY, SVGEGT. This CDR3 spans 14 amino acids. Deletions cut 6 bases from V and 3 bases from J, with 14 bases between. CDR3 nucleotide sequence: TGTGCCAGCAGCCTCCGGGTGGGTAAAGAGACCCAGTACTTC. It specifies CASSLRVGKETQYF.

This clonotype occurred a few times. This chain links TRBV7-2 with TRBJ1-5, with 7 bases fitting TRBD1. The CDR3 spans 16 residues. Per the germline V gene, CDR1 is SGHTA and CDR2 is FQGNSA. Trimming took 1 base from V and 1 from J; bases not matched to a gene: 4. The CDR3 protein is CASSLGQGLSNQPQHF. CDR3 coding DNA: TGTGCCAGCAGCTTAGGACAGGGTTTGAGCAATCAGCCCCAGCATTTT.

This clonotype was recorded a few times. V is TRBV7-8 and J is TRBJ2-7; tentatively, D is TRBD1 (6 bases). The V gene lost 7 bases and the J gene lost 3 bases, with 22 bases spanning the gap. The germline V gene has CDR1 SGHVS and CDR2 FQNEAQ. This CDR3 is 16 amino acids long. The CDR3 region has the DNA TGTGCCAGCAAGGGTGCAGGGGCGCAGAGTCTCTACGAGCAGTACTTC. Protein sequence: CASKGAGAQSLYEQYF.

CDR3 loop: CASTSGGGTLRSQPQHF. CDR3 coding DNA: TGTGCCAGCACCTCGGGTGGGGGTACCCTTAGGAGTCAGCCCCAGCATTTT. The V and J genes are TRBV6-1 and TRBJ1-5; possibly TRBD1 for D (5 bases). The CDR3 spans 17 residues. V lost 7 bases and J 6 bases, leaving 25 bases between the germline ends. Germline CDR1 is MNHNS and CDR2 is SASEGT.

This clonotype was seen at least ten times. The chain recombines TRBV12-3 or TRBV12-4 with TRBJ2-7; D is tentatively TRBD1 or TRBD2 (7 bases each). The CDR3 has 14 amino acids. Trimming removed 5 bases from V and 3 bases from J, with 14 bases in between. Here the CDR3 DNA reads TGTGCCAGCAGTAAACAGGGGAGGGACTACGAGCAGTACTTC. This gives the protein CASSKQGRDYEQYF.

The rearrangement uses TRBV4-3 and TRBJ2-3; 7 bases line up with TRBD2. J was trimmed by 0 bases and V by 2 bases; bases with no gene match: 20. The CDR3 totals 21 residues. CDR1 LGHNA and CDR2 YSLEER come from the germline V gene. CDR3 coding DNA: TGCGCCAGCAGCCAAACCGCACTGTCCTCCGGGAGGCAGGCTAGCACAGATACGCAGTATTTT. Its protein is CASSQTALSSGRQASTDTQYF.

The genes are TRBV15 and TRBJ1-3, with a weak D call TRBD1 (6 bases). The V end was cut by 0 bases, the J end by 0 bases, with 9 bases between. Germline CDR1 and CDR2: LNHNV and YYDKDF (reference sequence). The CDR3 is made up of 16 amino acids. The CDR3 DNA reads TGTGCCACCAGCAGAGACCCAGGGGCCTCTGGAAACACCATATATTTT. Its translation: CATSRDPGASGNTIYF.

This clonotype was observed many times. V is TRBV29-1 and J is TRBJ1-3, with D tentatively TRBD1 (5 bases). Germline values: CDR1 SQVTM, CDR2 ANQGSEA. This CDR3 region has 15 residues. V was pared by 6 bases and J by 4 bases, with 19 bases between. The CDR3 bases are TGCAGCGTGCGCGGGACTCTCACCGGGGGAAACACCATATATTTT. Translating gives CSVRGTLTGGNTIYF. Complete variable domain (other parts from reference TRBV29-1 and TRBJ1-3): SAVISQKPSRDICQRGTSLTIQCQVDSQVTMMFWYRQQPGQSLTLIATANQGSEATYESGFVIDKFPISRPNLTFSTLTVSNMSPEDSSIYLCSVRGTLTGGNTIYFGEGSWLTVV.

V and J are TRBV19 and TRBJ1-5, with TRBD1 identical over 8 bases. Germline lookup yields CDR1 LNHDA and CDR2 SQIVND (reference sequence). The CDR3 covers 15 residues. With V trimmed by 3 bases and J by 6 bases, 7 bases remained unmatched. CDR3 in amino acids: CASSIGGQGSQPQHF. The CDR3 DNA follows: TGTGCCAGTAGTATCGGAGGACAGGGTTCTCAGCCCCAGCATTTT. The full variable domain, in which reference TRBV19 and TRBJ1-5 provide the parts outside the CDR3, is DGGITQSPKYLFRKEGQNVTLSCEQNLNHDAMYWYRQDPGQGLRLIYYSQIVNDFQKGDIAEGYSVSREKKESFPLTVTSAQKNPTAFYLCASSIGGQGSQPQHFGDGTRLSIL.

This clonotype was recorded at least ten times. The chain couples TRBV6-5 to TRBJ2-3, with 10 bases that match TRBD2. Trimming removed 6 bases from V and 4 bases from J; junction bases left unmatched: 13. CDR1 and CDR2 from the germline V gene are MNHEY and SVGAGI. This CDR3 region has 17 residues. CDR3 sequence: CASRLIGTSDFADTQYF. The CDR3 DNA follows: TGTGCCAGCAGGTTAATCGGGACTAGCGATTTTGCAGATACGCAGTATTTT.

The chain combines TRBV20-1 with TRBJ2-2; TRBD2 aligns across 7 bases. Per the germline V gene, CDR1 is DFQATT and CDR2 is SNEGSKA (reference sequence). With 0 bases clipped from V and 5 bases from J, the junction kept 3 bases outside the gene matches. The CDR3 sequence is 14 residues long. The CDR3 nucleotides are TGCAGTGCTAGAGATACGGGAGGTACCGGGGAGCTGTTTTTT. Translation gives CSARDTGGTGELFF.

This clonotype was found a few times. The chain is built from TRBV28 and TRBJ2-7; no clear D gene. CDR1 and CDR2 from the germline V gene are MDHEN and SYDVKM. The V end was cut by 7 bases, the J end by 12 bases, with 16 bases between. The CDR3 runs 11 residues. CDR3 loop: CASTSSDSRYF. CDR3 in DNA: TGTGCCAGCACCTCGTCGGATTCTCGGTACTTC.

The chain combines TRBV7-3 with TRBJ2-3; a weak D match, TRBD2 (6 bases). Trimming removed 6 bases at V and 7 bases at J, with 17 bases between. Germline-derived CDR1 and CDR2 are SGHTA and FQGTGA. CDR3 size: 14 residues. The CDR3 here is CASSSGGPTNTQYF. The CDR3 DNA reads as TGTGCCAGCAGTTCCGGAGGGCCAACGAATACGCAGTATTTT. The full variable domain, completed using reference TRBV7-3 and TRBJ2-3, is GAGVSQTPSNKVTEKGKYVELRCDPISGHTALYWYRQSLGQGPEFLIYFQGTGAADDSGLPNDRFFAVRPEGSVSTLKIQRTERGDSAVYLCASSSGGPTNTQYFGPGTRLTVL.

This clonotype showed up just a few times. The chain carries TRBV11-3 and TRBJ2-1; the D gene is possibly TRBD1 (6 bases). CDR3 length: 12 amino acids. Trimming took off 1 base at V and 10 bases at J, with 8 bases between the two ends. Per germline, CDR1 SGHNT and CDR2 YENEEA. For the CDR3, the DNA is TGTGCCAGCAGCTTAGCTGGACAGGAGCAGTTCTTC. Its translation is CASSLAGQEQFF.

This clonotype was picked up many times. The chain links TRBV20-1 to TRBJ2-5; 11 bases are shared with TRBD1. The V segment lost 2 bases and the J segment 4 bases; nucleotides outside the gene matches: 6. This CDR3 comprises 15 residues. Germline values: CDR1 DFQATT, CDR2 SNEGSKA (reference sequence). The CDR3 sequence: CSARSGQGAGETQYF. The DNA of the CDR3 is TGCAGTGCTAGATCCGGACAGGGGGCAGGAGAGACCCAGTACTTC.

This clonotype was counted a few times. The J gene is TRBJ2-3, the V gene TRBV24-1, with D uncertain. The germline gives CDR1 KGHDR, CDR2 SFDVKD. The length of the CDR3 is 14 residues. V was clipped by 5 bases and J by 5 bases, with 13 bases between them. The CDR3 reads CATSVTGQVDTQYF. The DNA for the CDR3 is TGTGCCACCAGTGTAACCGGGCAAGTAGATACGCAGTATTTT.

This clonotype turned up a few times. This chain links TRBV7-2 with TRBJ2-1, with TRBD2 matching 8 bases. CDR3 size: 15 residues. CDR1 SGHTA and CDR2 FQGNSA come from the germline V gene. V shed 0 bases, J shed 6 bases, and the junction held 4 bases outside the gene matches. In nucleotides, the CDR3 is TGTGCCAGCAGCTTAGCTCGCGGGAGGTTCAATGAGCAGTTCTTC. It encodes CASSLARGRFNEQFF.

This sequence joins TRBV2 and TRBJ2-7, with D possibly matching TRBD2 (5 bases). This CDR3 is built from 15 residues. Germline V gene lookup returns CDR1 SNHLY and CDR2 FYNNEI. Trimming left V 1 base short and J 2 bases short, with 12 bases between. The CDR3 loop reads CASSEVGGLAYEQYF. Written as DNA, the CDR3 is TGTGCCAGCAGTGAAGTCGGCGGGCTAGCCTACGAGCAGTACTTC.

This rearrangement joins TRBV28 to TRBJ2-7; 8 bases agree with TRBD1. The CDR3 spans 16 residues. With 2 bases clipped from V and 5 bases from J, the junction kept 11 bases outside the gene matches. Looked up from germline, CDR1 is MDHEN and CDR2 is SYDVKM. The CDR3 bases are TGTGCCAGCAGTTTAGACCAAATACAGGGGGTAGACGAGCAGTACTTC. It translates to CASSLDQIQGVDEQYF.

This chain uses TRBV20-1 with TRBJ2-7; D is unresolved. V shed 0 bases and J shed 2 bases, with 11 bases lying between them. From germline, CDR1 is DFQATT and CDR2 SNEGSKA (reference sequence). The CDR3 loop spans 14 amino acids. CDR3 residues: CSARDSLLTYEQYF. The CDR3 DNA reads as TGCAGTGCTAGAGATAGCTTATTAACCTACGAGCAGTACTTC.

This chain uses TRBV28 with TRBJ1-5; a weak D match, TRBD1 (5 bases). CDR3 length equals 15 residues. Trimming pared 6 bases from V and 6 bases from J, leaving 18 bases between. Germline CDR1 is MDHEN and CDR2 is SYDVKM. In DNA, the CDR3 is TGTGCCAGCAGAGCCGGGACCGCCTTGTCTCAGCCCCAGCATTTT. Protein product: CASRAGTALSQPQHF. Full variable domain (outside the CDR3, taken from reference TRBV28 and TRBJ1-5): DVKVTQSSRYLVKRTGEKVFLECVQDMDHENMFWYRQDPGLGLRLIYFSYDVKMKEKGDIPEGYSVSREKKERFSLILESASTNQTSMYLCASRAGTALSQPQHFGDGTRLSIL.

The chain uses TRBV7-2 and TRBJ2-3, with D perhaps TRBD1 or TRBD2 (5 bases each). Germline CDR1 and CDR2: SGHTA and FQGNSA. The CDR3 is made up of 15 amino acids. V dropped 3 bases and J dropped 2 bases, with 12 bases sitting between them. Here the CDR3 reads CASSFPRDHTDTQYF. CDR3 DNA: TGTGCCAGCAGCTTCCCCCGGGACCACACAGATACGCAGTATTTT.

The chain recombines TRBV20-1 with TRBJ2-3, with D perhaps matching TRBD1 (5 bases). Per germline, CDR1 DFQATT and CDR2 SNEGSKA (reference sequence). The V end lost 2 bases, the J end lost 1 base, and 13 bases lay between the germline ends. CDR3 length: 15 amino acids. The CDR3: CSARPQGSGTDTQYF. The CDR3 bases are TGCAGTGCTAGACCGCAGGGCAGCGGCACAGATACGCAGTATTTT.

This clonotype came up a few times. J is TRBJ2-1 and V is TRBV5-1; TRBD2 might be the D (5 bases). Per the germline V gene, CDR1 is SGHRS and CDR2 is YFSETQ. V was shortened by 4 bases and J by 2 bases, with 13 bases between the two germline ends. The CDR3 covers 15 residues. CDR3 region: CASSSLGGPYNEQFF. The CDR3 DNA reads TGCGCCAGCAGCAGCCTGGGCGGGCCCTACAATGAGCAGTTCTTC.

This clonotype showed up many times. The chain uses TRBV7-8 and TRBJ2-2; 12 bases are shared with TRBD2. Germline V gene sequence: CDR1 SGHVS, CDR2 FQNEAQ. The CDR3 totals 17 residues. With 4 bases clipped from V and 8 bases from J, the junction kept 11 bases outside the gene matches. CDR3: CASSSSGTSGLGGELFF. Written as DNA, the CDR3 is TGTGCCAGCAGCTCCTCTGGGACTAGCGGGTTAGGTGGGGAGCTGTTTTTT.